This is a list of T cell receptor beta chains from one sample in a study of human T cells and chemical hapten exposure. TCRdb itself ran the RACE reads through MiXCR, one entry per CDR3 protein. The repertoire has 96,000 or so distinct CDR3 sequences, about 9.6% of them found once; the top ten carry more than 2%. The sample in question was whole blood, obtained in connection with sensitization to the hapten diphenylcyclopropenone (DPC). The source of these receptors is a woman aged 40 to 50 with alopecia areata. Some clones in this sample may be carry-over from other donors' samples. CDR3s include the opening cysteine and the closing phenylalanine or tryptophan. D genes are given only for firm matches. Clone size is not always given. Where it is, it says once, few, many or a class for expanded clones.

abundance: few
v_gene: TRBV12-3/TRBV12-4
j_gene: TRBJ2-5
d_gene: TRBD1
CDR3aa: CASSSATGLGTQYF
CDR3nt: TGTGCCAGCAGTTCCGCGACAGGGTTAGGGACCCAGTACTTC

abundance: -
v_gene: TRBV4-2
j_gene: TRBJ2-1
d_gene: -
CDR3aa: CASSQDGGTPAYNEQFF
CDR3nt: TGTGCCAGCAGCCAAGATGGAGGGACACCGGCCTACAATGAGCAGTTCTTC

abundance: few
v_gene: TRBV20-1
j_gene: TRBJ2-1
d_gene: TRBD2
CDR3aa: CSAALRTSAYYNEQFF
CDR3nt: TGCAGTGCGGCCCTGCGGACTAGCGCTTACTACAATGAGCAGTTCTTC

abundance: -
v_gene: TRBV28
j_gene: TRBJ2-3
d_gene: -
CDR3aa: CASSAYTDTQYF
CDR3nt: TGTGCCAGCAGCGCATACACAGATACGCAGTATTTT

abundance: -
v_gene: TRBV5-1
j_gene: TRBJ2-3
d_gene: TRBD2
CDR3aa: CASSPPETSGSTDTQYF
CDR3nt: TGCGCCAGCAGCCCCCCCGAGACTAGCGGTAGCACAGATACGCAGTATTTT

abundance: many
v_gene: TRBV7-8
j_gene: TRBJ2-1
d_gene: TRBD2
CDR3aa: CASSPSGALNEQFF
CDR3nt: TGTGCCAGCAGCCCGAGCGGGGCCCTAAATGAGCAGTTCTTC

abundance: many
v_gene: TRBV15
j_gene: TRBJ1-5
d_gene: -
CDR3aa: CATSREWGDNQPQHF
CDR3nt: TGTGCCACCAGCAGAGAGTGGGGCGACAATCAGCCCCAGCATTTT

abundance: many
v_gene: TRBV7-2
j_gene: TRBJ1-4
d_gene: -
CDR3aa: CASSFQGSNEKLFF
CDR3nt: TGTGCCAGCAGCTTTCAAGGGTCTAATGAAAAACTGTTTTTT

abundance: many
v_gene: TRBV11-2
j_gene: TRBJ2-1
d_gene: -
CDR3aa: CASSLWRPAKSSYNEQFF
CDR3nt: TGTGCCAGCAGCTTATGGCGCCCAGCCAAGAGCTCCTACAATGAGCAGTTCTTC

abundance: -
v_gene: TRBV4-3
j_gene: TRBJ2-2
d_gene: -
CDR3aa: CASSPGHNTGELFF
CDR3nt: TGCGCCAGCTCGCCCGGCCACAACACCGGGGAGCTGTTTTTT

abundance: few
v_gene: TRBV11-3
j_gene: TRBJ2-1
d_gene: -
CDR3aa: CASSLNRETYNEQFF
CDR3nt: TGTGCCAGCAGCTTAAACAGGGAAACCTACAATGAGCAGTTCTTC

abundance: few
v_gene: TRBV9
j_gene: TRBJ2-1
d_gene: TRBD1
CDR3aa: CASSVVSTGYNEQFF
CDR3nt: TGTGCCAGCAGCGTAGTTTCGACAGGGTACAATGAGCAGTTCTTC

abundance: few
v_gene: TRBV5-1
j_gene: TRBJ2-7
d_gene: -
CDR3aa: CASSLEGTPTYEQYF
CDR3nt: TGCGCCAGCAGCTTGGAAGGGACACCCACCTACGAGCAGTACTTC

abundance: many
v_gene: TRBV3-1
j_gene: TRBJ2-1
d_gene: TRBD2
CDR3aa: CASKVRRESVEQFF
CDR3nt: TGTGCCAGCAAAGTAAGGCGGGAGTCAGTTGAGCAGTTCTTC

abundance: few
v_gene: TRBV27
j_gene: TRBJ2-7
d_gene: TRBD2
CDR3aa: CASSLRGTASGRAYEQYF
CDR3nt: TGTGCCAGCAGTTTAAGGGGGACAGCTAGCGGGAGGGCCTACGAGCAGTACTTC

abundance: -
v_gene: TRBV7-2
j_gene: TRBJ2-3
d_gene: -
CDR3aa: CASSLALGDTQYF
CDR3nt: TGTGCCAGCAGCTTAGCGCTGGGTGATACGCAGTATTTT

abundance: many
v_gene: TRBV28
j_gene: TRBJ2-2
d_gene: -
CDR3aa: CASSWGYTGELFF
CDR3nt: TGTGCCAGCAGTTGGGGTTATACCGGGGAGCTGTTTTTT

abundance: many
v_gene: TRBV7-3
j_gene: TRBJ2-2
d_gene: -
CDR3aa: CASSLTGENTGELFF
CDR3nt: TGTGCCAGCAGCTTAACGGGAGAGAACACCGGGGAGCTGTTTTTT

abundance: -
v_gene: TRBV29-1
j_gene: TRBJ2-1
d_gene: -
CDR3aa: CSVDLAGRNEQFF
CDR3nt: TGCAGCGTTGACTTGGCGGGACGCAATGAGCAGTTCTTC

abundance: -
v_gene: TRBV15
j_gene: TRBJ2-7
d_gene: TRBD1
CDR3aa: CATSRIRDSYEQYF
CDR3nt: TGTGCCACCAGCAGAATACGGGACAGTTACGAGCAGTACTTC

abundance: -
v_gene: TRBV6-1
j_gene: TRBJ1-1
d_gene: -
CDR3aa: CASSMDSRNTEAFF
CDR3nt: TGTGCCAGCAGCATGGACAGCCGGAACACTGAAGCTTTCTTT

abundance: once
v_gene: TRBV7-9
j_gene: TRBJ1-2
d_gene: -
CDR3aa: CASSSEVGGYTF
CDR3nt: TGTGCCAGCAGCTCAGAGGTCGGAGGCTACACCTTC

abundance: many
v_gene: TRBV6-2/TRBV6-3
j_gene: TRBJ2-1
d_gene: TRBD1
CDR3aa: CASSYTTGALFGEQFF
CDR3nt: TGTGCCAGCAGTTACACAACAGGGGCCCTCTTCGGTGAGCAGTTCTTC

abundance: many
v_gene: TRBV7-9
j_gene: TRBJ2-2
d_gene: TRBD2
CDR3aa: CASSLWTSSTGELFF
CDR3nt: TGTGCCAGCAGCTTATGGACTAGCAGCACCGGGGAGCTGTTTTTT

abundance: few
v_gene: TRBV7-9
j_gene: TRBJ1-1
d_gene: TRBD1
CDR3aa: CASSSQQGMRGTEAFF
CDR3nt: TGTGCCAGCAGCTCGCAACAGGGGATGAGAGGCACTGAAGCTTTCTTT

abundance: many
v_gene: TRBV4-3
j_gene: TRBJ2-3
d_gene: -
CDR3aa: CASSQDLVSASSTDTQYF
CDR3nt: TGCGCCAGCAGCCAAGATCTAGTATCCGCCTCTAGCACAGATACGCAGTATTTT

abundance: -
v_gene: TRBV7-9
j_gene: TRBJ2-7
d_gene: -
CDR3aa: CASSSLQTYEQYF
CDR3nt: TGTGCCAGCAGCTCGCTACAAACCTACGAGCAGTACTTC

abundance: -
v_gene: TRBV20-1
j_gene: TRBJ1-4
d_gene: -
CDR3aa: CSAQRVANEKLFF
CDR3nt: TGCAGTGCTCAAAGGGTAGCTAATGAAAAACTGTTTTTT

abundance: many
v_gene: TRBV6-2/TRBV6-3
j_gene: TRBJ2-3
d_gene: -
CDR3aa: CATLISGGRADTQYF
CDR3nt: TGTGCCACCCTAATATCGGGGGGCAGGGCAGATACGCAGTATTTT

abundance: -
v_gene: TRBV19
j_gene: TRBJ1-2
d_gene: TRBD1
CDR3aa: CASSRQGRYYGYTF
CDR3nt: TGTGCCAGCTCCCGACAGGGGCGTTACTATGGCTACACCTTC

abundance: many
v_gene: TRBV20-1
j_gene: TRBJ2-1
d_gene: TRBD2
CDR3aa: CSARDSRGLAGYNEQFF
CDR3nt: TGCAGTGCTAGAGACTCCAGGGGTCTAGCGGGGTACAATGAGCAGTTCTTC

abundance: many
v_gene: TRBV5-1
j_gene: TRBJ2-1
d_gene: -
CDR3aa: CASTGGRGSYNEQFF
CDR3nt: TGCGCCAGCACTGGGGGCCGAGGCTCCTACAATGAGCAGTTCTTC

abundance: many
v_gene: TRBV20-1
j_gene: TRBJ2-7
d_gene: -
CDR3aa: CSAQGYEQYF
CDR3nt: TGCAGTGCCCAGGGATACGAGCAGTACTTC

abundance: many
v_gene: TRBV5-4
j_gene: TRBJ2-1
d_gene: -
CDR3aa: CASRGGDRNYNEQFF
CDR3nt: TGTGCCAGCAGAGGGGGGGACAGGAATTACAATGAGCAGTTCTTC

abundance: few
v_gene: TRBV20-1
j_gene: TRBJ2-7
d_gene: TRBD1
CDR3aa: CSASQGQAPYEQYF
CDR3nt: TGCAGTGCTAGCCAGGGACAGGCCCCCTACGAGCAGTACTTC

abundance: many
v_gene: TRBV6-5
j_gene: TRBJ2-7
d_gene: TRBD2
CDR3aa: CASSYYSGGGSEQYF
CDR3nt: TGTGCCAGCAGTTACTATTCGGGAGGTGGTTCCGAGCAGTACTTC

abundance: few
v_gene: TRBV5-1
j_gene: TRBJ2-1
d_gene: -
CDR3aa: CASSPSGGALGEQFF
CDR3nt: TGCGCCAGCAGCCCCTCCGGGGGCGCGTTGGGTGAGCAGTTCTTC